These 7 T cell receptor beta chains were sequenced from one sample in a study of blood T cell repertoires in COVID-19. The table came from immunoSEQ multiplex PCR; TCRdb's copy has only in-frame clones and leaves some out. The sample consists of approximately 300,000 clones, approximately 80% of them appearing once. Material: peripheral blood. The receptors shown here come from a woman aged 45-65 years with active or convalescent COVID-19.

The chain couples TRBV7-6 to TRBJ2-5; no clear D gene. Germline V CDR1 and CDR2: SGHVS, FNYEAQ. This CDR3 is built from 13 residues. With 0 bases removed from V and 4 bases from J, the gap between germline ends came to 6 bases. In DNA, the CDR3 is TGTGCCAGCAGCTTAGCGTATCGAGAGACCCAGTACTTC. It yields the protein CASSLAYRETQYF.

The chain links TRBV4-1 to TRBJ1-2, with D perhaps matching TRBD1 (6 bases). Trimming shortened V by 4 bases and J by 3 bases, and 15 bases separated the two germline ends. The CDR3 is 15 amino acids. The germline V gene encodes CDR1 MGHRA and CDR2 YSYEKL. Here the CDR3 DNA reads TGCGCCAGCAGCCTCCAGGGCAGGGGCGACTATGGCTACACCTTC. Residues: CASSLQGRGDYGYTF.

The CDR3 loop is CASSQRLASTDTQYF. In DNA form, the CDR3 reads TGCGCCAGCAGCCAAAGACTAGCGTCCACAGATACGCAGTATTTT. V is TRBV4-1 and J is TRBJ2-3; 8 bases map to TRBD2. Germline CDR1 reads MGHRA; CDR2 reads YSYEKL. Trimming at V came to 2 bases and at J to 2 bases, leaving 3 bases not matched to a gene. CDR3 size: 15 residues.

This clone has only a few counts. The CDR3 region is CASSPSGGVYGYTF. As DNA, the CDR3 is TGTGCCAGCAGTCCCTCCGGGGGAGTCTATGGCTACACCTTC. V and J are TRBV28 and TRBJ1-2; perhaps TRBD1 as D (5 bases). The CDR3 is made up of 14 amino acids. V gave up 5 bases and J gave up 4 bases, with 14 bases separating them. Germline loops: CDR1 MDHEN, CDR2 SYDVKM.

The rearrangement joins TRBV13 to TRBJ2-1; possible D gene TRBD1, 5 bases. In germline, CDR1 is PRHDT, CDR2 FYEKMQ (reference sequence). The CDR3 has 14 residues. Trimming stripped 0 bases from V and 9 bases from J, with 12 bases between. The CDR3 DNA sequence: TGTGCCAGCAGCTTAGGTCCGCAGGGTAGTGAGCAGTTCTTC. It specifies CASSLGPQGSEQFF. The full variable domain, its missing parts supplied by reference TRBV13 and TRBJ2-1, is AAGVIQSPRHLIKEKRETATLKCYPIPRHDTVYWYQQGPGQDPQFLISFYEKMQSDKGSIPDRFSAQQFSDYHSELNMSSLELGDSALYFCASSLGPQGSEQFFGPGTRLTVL.

This sequence joins TRBV6-1 and TRBJ1-2, with 7 bases that match TRBD1. From germline, CDR1 is MNHNS and CDR2 SASEGT. The CDR3 loop spans 18 amino acids. The V segment lost 1 base and the J segment 8 bases; nucleotides outside the gene matches: 19. The CDR3 loop is CASSEVRGRQGGGKGYTF. For the CDR3, the DNA is TGTGCCAGCAGTGAAGTGAGGGGACGACAGGGAGGAGGGAAGGGCTACACCTTC.

This chain connects TRBV3-1 (or the pseudogene TRBV3-2) to TRBJ2-5; 8 nucleotides match TRBD2. Germline CDR1 LGHDT, CDR2 YNNKEL (reference sequence). This CDR3 spans 15 amino acids. Trimming removed 1 base from V and 5 bases from J; junction bases left unmatched: 6. The CDR3 sequence: CASSQGLLAEETQYF. The CDR3 DNA sequence: TGTGCCAGCAGCCAAGGTCTACTAGCGGAGGAGACCCAGTACTTC.